The text below deals with one T cell receptor (beta chain). Antigen unknown. Libraries were prepared by immunoSEQ multiplex PCR; TCRdb keeps only in-frame clonotypes and omits some of them. The sample has about 94,000 clones; under 95% are singletons. V was shortened by 5 bases and J by 5 bases, with 12 bases between the two germline ends. This CDR3 contains 13 residues. In germline, CDR1 is SGHTA, CDR2 FQGNSA. This sample stems from a study of OX40 agonist ivuxolimab in advanced cancers. Turning to the study itself: It was ivuxolimab, an agonistic anti-OX40 (CD134) antibody, that patients were treated with. While on treatment, patients had intravenous ivuxolimab at 0.01 to 10 mg/kg every 2 weeks.

It was autoimmune disease history or systemic immunosuppression that excluded patients. Study results and caveats: More expanded clones were found, on average, in CD8+ than in CD4+ T cells.

The chain carries TRBV7-2 and TRBJ2-5, with a tentative D call TRBD2 (6 bases). The receptor was isolated from an adult with an advanced solid tumor such as melanoma, head and neck, liver or kidney cancer. The sample in question was CD4+ or CD8+ T cells sorted from blood, obtained in a trial of the OX40 agonist ivuxolimab. DNA of the CDR3: TGTGCCAGCAGCCCCGGGGGTTCGGAGACCCAGTACTTC. Its translation: CASSPGGSETQYF.